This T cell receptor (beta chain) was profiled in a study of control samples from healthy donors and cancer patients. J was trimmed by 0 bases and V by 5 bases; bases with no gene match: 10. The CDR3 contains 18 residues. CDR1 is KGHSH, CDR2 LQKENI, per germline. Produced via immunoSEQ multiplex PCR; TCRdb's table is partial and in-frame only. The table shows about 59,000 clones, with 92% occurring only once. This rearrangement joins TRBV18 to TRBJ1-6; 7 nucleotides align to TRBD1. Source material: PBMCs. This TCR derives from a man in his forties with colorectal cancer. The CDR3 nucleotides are TGTGCCAGCTCAACCCTCGACAGGGCGAGCTCCTATAATTCACCCCTCCACTTT. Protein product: CASSTLDRASSYNSPLHF.